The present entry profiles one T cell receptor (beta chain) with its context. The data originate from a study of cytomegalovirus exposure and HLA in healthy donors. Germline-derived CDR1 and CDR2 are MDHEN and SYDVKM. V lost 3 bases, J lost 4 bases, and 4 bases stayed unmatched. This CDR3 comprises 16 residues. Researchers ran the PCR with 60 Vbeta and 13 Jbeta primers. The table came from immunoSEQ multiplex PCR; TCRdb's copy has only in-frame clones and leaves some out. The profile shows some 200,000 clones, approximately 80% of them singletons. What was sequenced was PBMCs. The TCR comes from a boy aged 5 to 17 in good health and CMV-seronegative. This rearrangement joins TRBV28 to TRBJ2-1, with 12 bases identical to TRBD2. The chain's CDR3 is CASSFSGLAGYNEQFF. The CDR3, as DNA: TGTGCCAGCAGTTTCTCCGGACTAGCGGGGTACAATGAGCAGTTCTTC.